These 17 T cell receptor beta chains came from one sample sequenced in a study of blood T cell repertoires in COVID-19 (dated by TCRdb to the early 2020s). Libraries were made using the immunoSEQ multiplex PCR assay. TCRdb mirrors the immuneACCESS table, restricted to in-frame sequences. Some clones are absent from its copies; in checked studies, under half trace to an unresolved V gene, and the reason for the others is unknown. The sample profile shows hundreds of thousands of clones; approximately 90% of them were found once. 2% of the sample rests with the top ten. The sample comprised PBMCs or T cells enriched from blood (not recorded which). The receptors here all came from a woman aged 55-70 years in a cohort exposed to, infected with or recovered from COVID-19 (not recorded which).

This sequence joins TRBV5-5 and TRBJ2-5; 13 bases agree with TRBD2. Per the germline V gene, CDR1 is SGHKS and CDR2 is YYEKEE (reference sequence). J gave up 0 bases and V 4 bases, and 15 bases lay outside the gene matches. The CDR3 length is 20 residues. For the CDR3, the DNA is TGTGCCAGCAGCCCTCGAGGGACTAGCGGGATGTCAGGGTACCAAGAGACCCAGTACTTC. As protein: CASSPRGTSGMSGYQETQYF.

This chain connects TRBV28 to TRBJ2-2, with 7 bases fitting TRBD1. The CDR3 is 13 residues long. J lost 5 bases, V lost 10 bases, and 7 bases had no gene match. Germline-derived CDR1 and CDR2 are MDHEN and SYDVKM. This chain's CDR3 is CAIKGAGTGELFF. In DNA, the CDR3 is TGTGCCATTAAGGGGGCCGGGACCGGGGAGCTGTTTTTT.

The chain joins TRBV2 to TRBJ2-7, with D hard to call. The CDR3 totals 12 residues. Trimming shortened V by 3 bases and J by 6 bases, and 9 bases separated the two germline ends. Germline V CDR1 and CDR2: SNHLY, FYNNEI. The CDR3 region is CASSDLPREQYF. The DNA for the CDR3 is TGTGCCAGCAGTGATCTCCCGCGCGAGCAGTACTTC.

The V and J genes are TRBV4-1 and TRBJ1-5, with TRBD1 matching 8 bases. Trimming took 2 bases from V and 4 from J; bases not matched to a gene: 10. The CDR3 is 17 residues long. Germline loops: CDR1 MGHRA, CDR2 YSYEKL. CDR3 coding DNA: TGCGCCAGCAGCCAATTAGGGACAGGAGGCACGAATCAGCCCCAGCATTTT. This codes for CASSQLGTGGTNQPQHF.

The chain employs TRBV24-1 and TRBJ1-5, with D possibly being TRBD1 (5 bases). The germline V gene encodes CDR1 KGHDR and CDR2 SFDVKD. CDR3 length: 18 residues. With 4 bases removed from V and 0 bases from J, the gap between germline ends came to 18 bases. CDR3 coding DNA: TGTGCCACCAGTGACTCCACAGCGGGGACGTATAGCAATCAGCCCCAGCATTTT. It codes for CATSDSTAGTYSNQPQHF.

The V gene is TRBV28, the J gene TRBJ1-3; no clear D. CDR1 is MDHEN and CDR2 is SYDVKM in the germline V gene. Trimming took off 3 bases at V and 0 bases at J, with 9 bases between the two ends. The CDR3 totals 15 residues. The CDR3 region has the DNA TGTGCCAGCAGTTTTGTGGAGGGCTCTGGAAACACCATATATTTT. Amino acid sequence: CASSFVEGSGNTIYF.

V is TRBV30 and J is TRBJ2-3; D is uncertain. With 3 bases removed from V and 0 bases from J, the gap between germline ends came to 10 bases. The CDR3 length is 14 residues. Germline V gives CDR1 GTSNPN, CDR2 SVGIG (reference sequence). CDR3 region: CAWRETLSTDTQYF. DNA of the CDR3: TGTGCCTGGAGAGAGACATTAAGCACAGATACGCAGTATTTT.

This clone appeared a few times. V gene TRBV4-2 combines with J gene TRBJ1-3; 7 nucleotides agree with TRBD1. Trimming removed 3 bases from V and 2 bases from J; junction bases left unmatched: 10. Germline CDR1 reads LGHNA; CDR2 reads YNFKEQ. The length of the CDR3 is 17 residues. CDR3 DNA sequence: TGTGCCAGCAGCCAGGAAGAATCTACAGGGGCTGGAAACACCATATATTTT. It encodes CASSQEESTGAGNTIYF.

This clone was seen a handful of times. The chain joins TRBV3-1 (or the pseudogene TRBV3-2) to TRBJ2-2, with 7 bases identical to TRBD2. Germline-derived CDR1 and CDR2 are LGHDT and YNNKEL (reference sequence). CDR3 length: 17 residues. The junction had 8 bases not matched to a gene; V was cut back by 0 bases and J by 4 bases. The CDR3 sequence is CASSQDPGLSFTGELFF. For the CDR3, the DNA is TGTGCCAGCAGCCAAGATCCGGGACTATCCTTCACCGGGGAGCTGTTTTTT.

The gene calls are TRBV18 and TRBJ2-1; 8 nucleotides match TRBD2. Germline CDR1 reads KGHSH; CDR2 reads LQKENI. Trimming removed 6 bases from V and 7 bases from J; junction bases left unmatched: 17. The CDR3 loop spans 17 amino acids. CDR3 region: CASSPPSGPSRMNEQFF. CDR3 nucleotides: TGTGCCAGCTCCCCGCCTAGCGGGCCCAGCAGGATGAATGAGCAGTTCTTC.

This rearrangement joins TRBV4-1 to TRBJ1-4; possible D gene TRBD1, 6 bases. CDR1 and CDR2 (germline): MGHRA, YSYEKL. Trimming left V 0 bases short and J 3 bases short, with 11 bases between. The CDR3 sequence is 16 residues long. CDR3 nucleotide sequence: TGCGCCAGCAGCCAAGAGAGGACAGCTTCTAATGAAAAACTGTTTTTT. It specifies CASSQERTASNEKLFF.

This clone was seen just once. This chain connects TRBV7-3 to TRBJ2-1; possibly TRBD2 for D (6 bases). Germline loops: CDR1 SGHTA, CDR2 FQGTGA. V was trimmed by 2 bases and J by 5 bases, leaving 13 bases between them. CDR3 length: 15 residues. Here the CDR3 DNA reads TGTGCCAGCAGCTTAGGTAGCGGAAGGAACAATGAGCAGTTCTTC. Protein product: CASSLGSGRNNEQFF.

The CDR3: CASSAQGARPDNEQFF. DNA for the CDR3: TGTGCCAGCAGCGCACAGGGGGCACGTCCCGACAATGAGCAGTTCTTC. The rearrangement links TRBV9 to TRBJ2-1; TRBD1 aligns across 9 bases. The CDR3 is 16 amino acids. Germline V CDR1 and CDR2: SGDLS, YYNGEE. J was trimmed by 5 bases and V by 3 bases; bases with no gene match: 9.

The gene calls are TRBV10-1 and TRBJ2-1; the D gene is possibly TRBD2 (6 bases). Trimming shortened V by 6 bases and J by 0 bases, and 18 bases separated the two germline ends. CDR1 is WNHNN and CDR2 is SYGVQD in the germline V gene (reference sequence). CDR3 length equals 17 residues. CDR3 coding DNA: TGCGCCAGCAGAGCTAGCGCCCAAAAGAGCTCCTACAATGAGCAGTTCTTC. Translated: CASRASAQKSSYNEQFF.

The genes are TRBV4-3 and TRBJ2-1, with 12 bases that match TRBD2. Germline V gene data show CDR1 as LGHNA and CDR2 as YSLEER. CDR3 size: 17 residues. Trimming cost V 0 bases and J 6 bases; bases outside gene matches: 6. CDR3 region: CASSQDPLAGGGNEQFF. CDR3 DNA sequence: TGCGCCAGCAGCCAAGATCCGCTAGCGGGAGGGGGCAATGAGCAGTTCTTC.

A single count supports this clone. CDR3 sequence: CASSPRDRGSGNTIYF. The CDR3 DNA follows: TGTGCCAGTAGTCCCCGGGACAGGGGCTCTGGAAACACCATATATTTT. The chain has TRBV19 and TRBJ1-3, with 10 bases that match TRBD1. Germline assignment: CDR1 LNHDA and CDR2 SQIVND (reference sequence). The J segment lost 0 bases and the V segment lost 5 bases, leaving 4 bases of the junction unmatched. The CDR3 covers 16 residues.

In this sample, this clone turned up a few times. The rearrangement links TRBV7-2 to TRBJ1-2; a weak D match, TRBD1 (5 bases). Trimming pared 2 bases from V and 7 bases from J, leaving 17 bases between. Germline-derived CDR1 and CDR2 are SGHTA and FQGNSA. This CDR3 is 15 amino acids long. CDR3 DNA: TGTGCCAGCAGCTTACGTGCCGCGGGGGAAGGTGGCTACACCTTC. Amino acids: CASSLRAAGEGGYTF.